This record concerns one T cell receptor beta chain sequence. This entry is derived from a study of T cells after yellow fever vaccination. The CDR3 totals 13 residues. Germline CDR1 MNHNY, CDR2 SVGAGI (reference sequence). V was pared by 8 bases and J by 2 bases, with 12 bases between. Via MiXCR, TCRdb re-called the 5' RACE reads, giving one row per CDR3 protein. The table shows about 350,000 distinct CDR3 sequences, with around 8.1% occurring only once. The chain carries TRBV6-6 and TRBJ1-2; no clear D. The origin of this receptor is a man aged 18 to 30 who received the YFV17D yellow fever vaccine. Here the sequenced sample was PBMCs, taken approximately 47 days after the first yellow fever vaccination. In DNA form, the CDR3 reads TGTGCCAGCTCCGGCGTTCGGAACTATGGCTACACCTTC. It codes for CASSGVRNYGYTF.